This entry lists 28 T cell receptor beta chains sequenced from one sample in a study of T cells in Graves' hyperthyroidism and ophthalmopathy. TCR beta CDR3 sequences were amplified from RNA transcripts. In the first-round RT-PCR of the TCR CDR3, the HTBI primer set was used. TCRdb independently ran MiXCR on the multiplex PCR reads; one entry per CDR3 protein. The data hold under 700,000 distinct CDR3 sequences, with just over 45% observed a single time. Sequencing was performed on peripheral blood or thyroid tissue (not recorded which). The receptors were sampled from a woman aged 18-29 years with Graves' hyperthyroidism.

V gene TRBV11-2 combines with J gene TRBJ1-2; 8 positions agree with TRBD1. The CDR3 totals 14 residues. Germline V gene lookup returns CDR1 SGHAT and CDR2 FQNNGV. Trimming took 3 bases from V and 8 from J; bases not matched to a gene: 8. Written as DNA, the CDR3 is TGTGCCAGCAGCTTGCAGGGGGCATCAGCCGGCTACACCTTC. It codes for CASSLQGASAGYTF.

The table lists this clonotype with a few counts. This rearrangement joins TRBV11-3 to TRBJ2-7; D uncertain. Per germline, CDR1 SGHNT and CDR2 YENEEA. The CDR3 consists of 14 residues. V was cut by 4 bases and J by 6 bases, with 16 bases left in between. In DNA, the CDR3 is TGTGCCAGCAGCTCACAATTGGCCCCGGGCGAGCAGTACTTC. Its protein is CASSSQLAPGEQYF. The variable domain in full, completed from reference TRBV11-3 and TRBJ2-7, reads EAGVVQSPRYKIIEKKQPVAFWCNPISGHNTLYWYLQNLGQGPELLIRYENEEAVDDSQLPKDRFSAERLKGVDSTLKIQPAELGDSAVYLCASSSQLAPGEQYFGPGTRLTVT.

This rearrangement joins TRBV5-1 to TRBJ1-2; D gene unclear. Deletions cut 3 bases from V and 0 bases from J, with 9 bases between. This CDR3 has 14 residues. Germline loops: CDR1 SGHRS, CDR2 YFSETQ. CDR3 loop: CASSSTRANYGYTF. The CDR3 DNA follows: TGCGCCAGCAGCTCCACGAGAGCTAACTATGGCTACACCTTC.

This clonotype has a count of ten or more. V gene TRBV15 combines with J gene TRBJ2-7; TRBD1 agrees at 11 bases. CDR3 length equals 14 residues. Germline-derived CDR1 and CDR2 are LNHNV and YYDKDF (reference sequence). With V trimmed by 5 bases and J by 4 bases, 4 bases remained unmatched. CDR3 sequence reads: CATSPDRGRYEQYF. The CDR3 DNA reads TGTGCCACCAGCCCGGACAGGGGGCGATACGAGCAGTACTTC.

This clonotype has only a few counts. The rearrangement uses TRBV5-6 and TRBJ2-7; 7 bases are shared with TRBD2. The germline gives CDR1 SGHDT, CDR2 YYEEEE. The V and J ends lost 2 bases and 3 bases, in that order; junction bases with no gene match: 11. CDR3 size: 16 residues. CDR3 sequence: CASSFPSGQLFYEQYF. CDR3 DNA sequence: TGTGCCAGCAGCTTCCCTAGCGGCCAGCTATTCTACGAGCAGTACTTC.

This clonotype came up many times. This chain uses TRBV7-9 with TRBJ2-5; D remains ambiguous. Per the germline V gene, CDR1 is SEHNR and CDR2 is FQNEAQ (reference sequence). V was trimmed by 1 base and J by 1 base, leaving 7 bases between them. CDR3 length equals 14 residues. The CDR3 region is CASSLVWGQETQYF. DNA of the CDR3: TGTGCCAGCAGCTTAGTCTGGGGCCAAGAGACCCAGTACTTC.

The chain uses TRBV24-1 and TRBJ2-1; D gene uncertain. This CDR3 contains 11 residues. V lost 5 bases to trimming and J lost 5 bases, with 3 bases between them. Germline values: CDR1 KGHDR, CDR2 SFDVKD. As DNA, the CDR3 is TGTGCCACCAGTGGGAACAATGAGCAGTTCTTC. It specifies CATSGNNEQFF.

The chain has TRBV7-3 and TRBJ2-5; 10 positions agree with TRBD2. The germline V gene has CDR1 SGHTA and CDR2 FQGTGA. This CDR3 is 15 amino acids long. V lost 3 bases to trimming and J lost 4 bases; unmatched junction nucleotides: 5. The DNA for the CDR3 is TGTGCCAGCAGCTTTAGGAGGACTAGCGGAGAGACCCAGTACTTC. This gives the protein CASSFRRTSGETQYF.

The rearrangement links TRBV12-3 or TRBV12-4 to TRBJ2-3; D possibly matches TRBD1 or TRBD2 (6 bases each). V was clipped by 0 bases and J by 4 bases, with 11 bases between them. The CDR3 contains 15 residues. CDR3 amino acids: CASSLAGASADTQYF. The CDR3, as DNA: TGTGCCAGCAGTTTAGCGGGGGCTAGCGCAGATACGCAGTATTTT.

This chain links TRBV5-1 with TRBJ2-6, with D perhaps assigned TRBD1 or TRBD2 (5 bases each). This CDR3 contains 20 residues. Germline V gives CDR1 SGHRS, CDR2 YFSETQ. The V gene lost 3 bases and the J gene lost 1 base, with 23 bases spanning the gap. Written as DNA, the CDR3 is TGCGCCAGCAGCTCCAACCCCACCGGGACGGGGACGTCTGGGGCCAACGTCCTGACTTTC. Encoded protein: CASSSNPTGTGTSGANVLTF. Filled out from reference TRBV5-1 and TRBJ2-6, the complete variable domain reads KAGVTQTPRYLIKTRGQQVTLSCSPISGHRSVSWYQQTPGQGLQFLFEYFSETQRNKGNFPGRFSGRQFSNSRSEMNVSTLELGDSALYLCASSSNPTGTGTSGANVLTFGAGSRLTVL.

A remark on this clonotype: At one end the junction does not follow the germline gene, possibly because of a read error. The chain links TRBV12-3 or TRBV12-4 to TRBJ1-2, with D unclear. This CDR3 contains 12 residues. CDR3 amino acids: CASTEAGPRYAF. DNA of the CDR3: TGTGCCAGCACCGAAGCAGGCCCTCGCTACGCCTTC.

CDR3 region: CASSLVGGTGVPNQPQHF. The CDR3 DNA follows: TGTGCCAGCAGCTTAGTAGGGGGGACAGGGGTCCCCAATCAGCCCCAGCATTTT. The J gene is TRBJ1-5, the V gene TRBV7-2, with 10 bases that match TRBD1. Germline lookup yields CDR1 SGHTA and CDR2 FQGNSA. V lost 1 base to trimming and J lost 3 bases; unmatched junction nucleotides: 9. The CDR3 is 18 amino acids.

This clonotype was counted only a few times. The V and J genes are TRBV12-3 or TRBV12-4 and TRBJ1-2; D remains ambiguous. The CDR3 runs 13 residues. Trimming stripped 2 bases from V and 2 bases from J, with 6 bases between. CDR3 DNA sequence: TGTGCCAGCAGTTTACCCGTAAACTATGGCTACACCTTC. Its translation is CASSLPVNYGYTF.

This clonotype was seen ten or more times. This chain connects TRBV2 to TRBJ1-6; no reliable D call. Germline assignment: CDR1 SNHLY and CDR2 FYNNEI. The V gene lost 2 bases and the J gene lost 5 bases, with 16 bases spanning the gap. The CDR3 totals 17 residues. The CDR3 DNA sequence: TGTGCCAGCAGTGAAAGGAGTGTGGGAAGAAATAATTCACCCCTCCACTTT. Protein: CASSERSVGRNNSPLHF.

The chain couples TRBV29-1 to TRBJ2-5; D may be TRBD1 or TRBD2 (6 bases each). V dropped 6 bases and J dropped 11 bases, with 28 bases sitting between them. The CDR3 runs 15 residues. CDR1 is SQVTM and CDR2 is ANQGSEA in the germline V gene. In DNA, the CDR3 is TGCAGCGTGAACGACGCCGGGGGACAATATTACAAGCAGTACTTC. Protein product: CSVNDAGGQYYKQYF. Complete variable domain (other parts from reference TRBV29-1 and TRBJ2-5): SAVISQKPSRDICQRGTSLTIQCQVDSQVTMMFWYRQQPGQSLTLIATANQGSEATYESGFVIDKFPISRPNLTFSTLTVSNMSPEDSSIYLCSVNDAGGQYYKQYFGPGTRLLVL.

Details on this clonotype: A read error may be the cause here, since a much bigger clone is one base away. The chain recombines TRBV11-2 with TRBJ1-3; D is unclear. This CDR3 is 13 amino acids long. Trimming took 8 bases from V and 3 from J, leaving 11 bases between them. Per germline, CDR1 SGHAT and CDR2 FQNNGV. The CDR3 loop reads CASSGVYGNTIYF. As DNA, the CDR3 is TGTGCCAGCTCAGGAGTCTATGGAAACACCATATATTTT.

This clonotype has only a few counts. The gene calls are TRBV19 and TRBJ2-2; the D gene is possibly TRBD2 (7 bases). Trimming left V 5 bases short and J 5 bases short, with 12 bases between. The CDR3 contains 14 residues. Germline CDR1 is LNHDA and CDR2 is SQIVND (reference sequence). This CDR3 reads CASSRGAQTGELFF. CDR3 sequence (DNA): TGTGCCAGTAGTCGGGGGGCGCAGACCGGGGAGCTGTTTTTT. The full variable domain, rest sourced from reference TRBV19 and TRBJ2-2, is DGGITQSPKYLFRKEGQNVTLSCEQNLNHDAMYWYRQDPGQGLRLIYYSQIVNDFQKGDIAEGYSVSREKKESFPLTVTSAQKNPTAFYLCASSRGAQTGELFFGEGSRLTVL.

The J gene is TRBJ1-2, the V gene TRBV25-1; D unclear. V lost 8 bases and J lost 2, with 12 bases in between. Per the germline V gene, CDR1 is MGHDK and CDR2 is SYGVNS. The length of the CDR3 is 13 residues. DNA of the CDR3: TGTGCCAGCGTTGGGGAGTCGAACTATGGCTACACCTTC. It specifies CASVGESNYGYTF.

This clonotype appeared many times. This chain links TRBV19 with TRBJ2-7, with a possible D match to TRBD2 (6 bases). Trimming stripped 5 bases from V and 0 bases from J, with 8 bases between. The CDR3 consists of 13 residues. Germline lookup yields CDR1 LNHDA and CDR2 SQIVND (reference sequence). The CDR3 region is CASSPRGSYEQYF. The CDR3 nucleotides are TGTGCCAGTAGTCCGCGGGGCTCCTACGAGCAGTACTTC. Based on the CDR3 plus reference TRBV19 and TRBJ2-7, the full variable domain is DGGITQSPKYLFRKEGQNVTLSCEQNLNHDAMYWYRQDPGQGLRLIYYSQIVNDFQKGDIAEGYSVSREKKESFPLTVTSAQKNPTAFYLCASSPRGSYEQYFGPGTRLTVT.

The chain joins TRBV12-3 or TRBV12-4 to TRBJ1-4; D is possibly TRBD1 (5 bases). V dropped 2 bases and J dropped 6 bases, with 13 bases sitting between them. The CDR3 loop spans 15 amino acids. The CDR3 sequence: CASSLSGGADEKLFF. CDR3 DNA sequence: TGTGCCAGCAGTTTAAGCGGGGGAGCGGATGAAAAACTGTTTTTT.

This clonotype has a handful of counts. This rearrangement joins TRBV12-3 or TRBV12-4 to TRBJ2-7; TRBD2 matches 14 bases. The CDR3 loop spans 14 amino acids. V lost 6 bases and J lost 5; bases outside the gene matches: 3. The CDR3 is CASSGTSGGNEQYF. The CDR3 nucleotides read TGTGCCAGCAGCGGGACTAGCGGGGGCAACGAGCAGTACTTC.

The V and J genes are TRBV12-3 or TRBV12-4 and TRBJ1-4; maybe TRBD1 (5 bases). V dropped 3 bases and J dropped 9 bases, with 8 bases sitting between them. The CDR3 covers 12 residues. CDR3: CASSLGGQKLFF. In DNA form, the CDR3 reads TGTGCCAGCAGTTTGGGGGGTCAAAAACTGTTTTTT.

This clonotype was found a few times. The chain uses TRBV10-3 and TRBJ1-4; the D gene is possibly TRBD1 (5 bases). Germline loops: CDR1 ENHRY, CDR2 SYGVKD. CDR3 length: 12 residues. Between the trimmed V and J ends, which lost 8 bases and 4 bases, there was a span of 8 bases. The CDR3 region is CAIRGSNEKLFF. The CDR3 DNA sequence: TGTGCCATCCGGGGCAGTAATGAAAAACTGTTTTTT.

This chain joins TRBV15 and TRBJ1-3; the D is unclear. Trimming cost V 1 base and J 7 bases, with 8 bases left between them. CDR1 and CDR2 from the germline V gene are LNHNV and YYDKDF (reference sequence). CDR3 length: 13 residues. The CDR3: CATSRVVGNTIYF. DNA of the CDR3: TGTGCCACCAGCAGAGTTGTAGGGAACACCATATATTTT.

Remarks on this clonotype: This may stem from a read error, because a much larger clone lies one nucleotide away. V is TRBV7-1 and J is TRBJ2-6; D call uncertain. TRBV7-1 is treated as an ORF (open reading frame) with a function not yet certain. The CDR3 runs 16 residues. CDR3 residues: CAGRSRRVGGANVLTF. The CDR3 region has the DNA TGTGCCGGCAGATCACGACGGGTCGGCGGGGCCAACGTCCTGACTTTC.

The CDR3 sequence is CASSARGGGPNSPLHF. Here the CDR3 DNA reads TGTGCCAGCAGCGCCAGGGGAGGCGGACCTAATTCACCCCTCCACTTT. V is TRBV9 and J is TRBJ1-6; possibly TRBD1 for D (6 bases). Germline V gene lookup returns CDR1 SGDLS and CDR2 YYNGEE. V was pared by 3 bases and J by 6 bases, with 16 bases between. The length of the CDR3 is 16 residues.

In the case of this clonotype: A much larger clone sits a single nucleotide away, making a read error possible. The CDR3 nucleotides read TGTGCCATCAGGGAGAGCTCTGGGGCCAACGTCCTGACTTTC. The encoded protein is CAIRESSGANVLTF. This chain links TRBV10-3 with TRBJ2-6; unclear D gene. Per germline, CDR1 ENHRY and CDR2 SYGVKD. Trimming left V 6 bases short and J 0 bases short, with 6 bases between. This CDR3 comprises 14 residues.

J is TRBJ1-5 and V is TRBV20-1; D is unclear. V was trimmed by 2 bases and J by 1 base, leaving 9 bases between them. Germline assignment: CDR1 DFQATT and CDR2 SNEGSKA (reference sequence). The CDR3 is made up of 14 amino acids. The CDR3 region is CSARSGGSNQPQHF. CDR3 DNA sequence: TGCAGTGCTAGATCGGGTGGGAGCAATCAGCCCCAGCATTTT.